This T cell receptor (beta chain) appears in the sequencing data of a study of blood T cell repertoires in COVID-19. Libraries were prepared by immunoSEQ multiplex PCR; TCRdb keeps only in-frame clonotypes and omits some of them. The sample yields 150,000 to 200,000 clones, more than 85% seen once. The length of the CDR3 is 15 residues. V was cut by 1 base and J by 5 bases, with 9 bases left in between. From germline, CDR1 is LGHDT and CDR2 YNNKEL (reference sequence). Sequencing was done on a sample of peripheral blood. The chain joins TRBV3-1 (or the pseudogene TRBV3-2) to TRBJ1-6; unclear D gene. The TCR was taken from a man between 18 and 35 years old with acute or convalescent COVID-19. CDR3 sequence: CASSQASGDNSPLHF. CDR3 nucleotides: TGTGCCAGCAGCCAAGCTTCCGGGGATAATTCACCCCTCCACTTT.